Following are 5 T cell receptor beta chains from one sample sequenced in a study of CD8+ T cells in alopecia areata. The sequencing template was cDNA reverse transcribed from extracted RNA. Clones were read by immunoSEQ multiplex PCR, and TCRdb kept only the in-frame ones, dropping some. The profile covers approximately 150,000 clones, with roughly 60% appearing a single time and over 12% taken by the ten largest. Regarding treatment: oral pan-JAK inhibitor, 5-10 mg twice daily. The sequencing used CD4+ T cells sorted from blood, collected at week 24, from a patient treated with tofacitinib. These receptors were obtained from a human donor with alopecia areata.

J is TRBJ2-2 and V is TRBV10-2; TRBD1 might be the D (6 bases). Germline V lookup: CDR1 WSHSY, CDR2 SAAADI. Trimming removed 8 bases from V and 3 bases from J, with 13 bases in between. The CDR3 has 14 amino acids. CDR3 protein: CASGGGGYTGELFF. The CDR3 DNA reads TGCGCCAGCGGCGGTGGGGGCTACACCGGGGAGCTGTTTTTT.

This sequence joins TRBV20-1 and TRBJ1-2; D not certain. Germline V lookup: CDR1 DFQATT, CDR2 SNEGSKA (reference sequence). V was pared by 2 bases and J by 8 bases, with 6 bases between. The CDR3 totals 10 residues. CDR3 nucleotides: TGCAGTGCTAGATTCAGGGGCTACACCTTC. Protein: CSARFRGYTF.

The CDR3 protein is CASSQDRTKETQYF. As DNA, the CDR3 is TGTGCCAGCAGCCAAGATCGGACCAAGGAGACCCAGTACTTC. The gene calls are TRBV4-2 and TRBJ2-5; D gene unclear. The V end lost 0 bases, the J end lost 5 bases, and 10 bases lay between the germline ends. This CDR3 spans 14 amino acids. CDR1 is LGHNA and CDR2 is YNFKEQ in the germline V gene.

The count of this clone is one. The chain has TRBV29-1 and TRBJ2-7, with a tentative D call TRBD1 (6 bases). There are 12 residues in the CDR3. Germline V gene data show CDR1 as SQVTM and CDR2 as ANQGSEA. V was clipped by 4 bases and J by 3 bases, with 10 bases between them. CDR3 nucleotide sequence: TGCAGCGTTGTCCAGGGGAGCTACGAGCAGTACTTC. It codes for CSVVQGSYEQYF.

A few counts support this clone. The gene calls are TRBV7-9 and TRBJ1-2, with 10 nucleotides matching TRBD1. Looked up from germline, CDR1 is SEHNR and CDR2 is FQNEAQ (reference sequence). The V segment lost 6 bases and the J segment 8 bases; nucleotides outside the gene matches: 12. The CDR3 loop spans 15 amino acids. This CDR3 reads CASSSGTGDLRGYTF. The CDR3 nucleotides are TGTGCCAGCAGTAGCGGGACAGGGGATCTACGGGGCTACACCTTC.